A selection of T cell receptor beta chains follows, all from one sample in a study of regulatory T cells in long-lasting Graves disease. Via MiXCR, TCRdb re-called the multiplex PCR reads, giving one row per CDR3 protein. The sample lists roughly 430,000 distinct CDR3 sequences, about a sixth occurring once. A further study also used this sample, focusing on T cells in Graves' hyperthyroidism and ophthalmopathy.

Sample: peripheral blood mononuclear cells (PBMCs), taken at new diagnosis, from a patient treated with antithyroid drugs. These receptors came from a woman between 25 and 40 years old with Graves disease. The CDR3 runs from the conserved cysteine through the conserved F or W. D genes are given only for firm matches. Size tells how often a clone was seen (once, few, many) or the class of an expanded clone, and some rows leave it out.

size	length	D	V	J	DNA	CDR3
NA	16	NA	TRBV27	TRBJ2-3	TGTGCCAGCAGCCCCTCGAGGGGGGATCCCACATATACGCAGTATTTT	CASSPSRGDPTYTQYF
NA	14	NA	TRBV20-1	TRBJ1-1	TGCAGTGCTAGTAGGAGCGGGGGGGAGACTGAAGCTTTCTTT	CSASRSGGETEAFF
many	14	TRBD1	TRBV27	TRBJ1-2	TGTGCCAGCAGTTTCGACAGGGGACTCTATGGCTACACCTTC	CASSFDRGLYGYTF
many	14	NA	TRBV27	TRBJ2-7	TGTGCCAGCAGCGATACGACAGCGAACTACGAGCAGTACTTC	CASSDTTANYEQYF
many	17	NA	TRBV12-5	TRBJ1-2	TGTGCTAGTGGTTTGAAGGGGGTAGGCCCTCCTAACTATGGCTACACCTTC	CASGLKGVGPPNYGYTF
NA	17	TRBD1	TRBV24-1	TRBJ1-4	TGTGCCACCAGTGATGGGACAGCGGAAGCAACTAATGAAAAACTGTTTTTT	CATSDGTAEATNEKLFF
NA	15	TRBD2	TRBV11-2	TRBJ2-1	TGTGCCAGCAGCTCCCTAGCGGGAGGGCAGAATGAGCAGTTCTTC	CASSSLAGGQNEQFF
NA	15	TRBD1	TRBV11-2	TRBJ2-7	TGTGCCAGCAGCTTTTTTGGGACAGGGACCTACGAGCAGTACTTC	CASSFFGTGTYEQYF
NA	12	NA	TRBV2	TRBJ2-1	TGTGCCAGCAGGGGGGCCGAAAATGAGCAGTTCTTC	CASRGAENEQFF
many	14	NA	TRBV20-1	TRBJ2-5	TGCAGTGCTAGTCTTATCGAGCCGAGAGAGACCCAGTACTTC	CSASLIEPRETQYF
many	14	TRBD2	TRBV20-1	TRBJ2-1	TGCAGTGCTCGATCTAGCGGGAGGGGGAATGAGCAGTTCTTC	CSARSSGRGNEQFF
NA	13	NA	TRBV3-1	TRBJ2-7	TGTGCCAGCAGTTATACGGACGGCTTCGAGCAGTACTTC	CASSYTDGFEQYF
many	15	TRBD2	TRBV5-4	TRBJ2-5	TGTGCCAGCAGCCTTGGGACTAGCGTAGGGGAGACCCAGTACTTC	CASSLGTSVGETQYF
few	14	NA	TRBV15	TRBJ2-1	TGTGCCACCAGCAGAGCCACCGGTCCTAATGAGCAGTTCTTC	CATSRATGPNEQFF
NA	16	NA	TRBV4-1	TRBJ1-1	TGCGCCAGCAGCCAGAACACCCGGGACCCTAACACTGAAGCTTTCTTT	CASSQNTRDPNTEAFF
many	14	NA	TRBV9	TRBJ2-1	TGTGCCAGCAGCGTAGTAACAGTCAACAATGAGCAGTTCTTC	CASSVVTVNNEQFF
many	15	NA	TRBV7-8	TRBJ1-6	TGTGCCAGCAGCTTACCACCGCCCACAAGCTCACCCCTCCACTTT	CASSLPPPTSSPLHF
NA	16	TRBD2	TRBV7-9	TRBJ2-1	TGTGCCAGCAGCTCGACTAGCGGGAGGCTTAACAATGAGCAGTTCTTC	CASSSTSGRLNNEQFF
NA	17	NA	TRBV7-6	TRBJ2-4	TGTGCCAGCAGCCCTGTCGTCGGAGAACTAGCCAAAAACATTCAGTACTTC	CASSPVVGELAKNIQYF
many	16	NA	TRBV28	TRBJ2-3	TGTGCCAGCAGTTTTAATGATTGGAAGAACACAGATACGCAGTATTTT	CASSFNDWKNTDTQYF
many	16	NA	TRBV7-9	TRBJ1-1	TGTGCCAGCAGCTTACCTAAGGGGGGGAAGAACACTGAAGCTTTCTTT	CASSLPKGGKNTEAFF
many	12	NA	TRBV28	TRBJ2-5	TGTGCCACCTACGATCGCCCAGAGACCCAGTACTTC	CATYDRPETQYF
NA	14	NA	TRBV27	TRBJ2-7	TGTGCCAGCAGTTCCCGGGACCCTGGTGAGGAGCAGTACTTC	CASSSRDPGEEQYF
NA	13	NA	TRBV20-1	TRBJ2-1	TGCAGTGCCAATCCCACTACCCACAATGAGCAGTTCTTC	CSANPTTHNEQFF
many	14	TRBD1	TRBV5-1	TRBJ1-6	TGCGCCAGCAGCCACGGGACAGCCAATTCACCCCTCCACTTT	CASSHGTANSPLHF
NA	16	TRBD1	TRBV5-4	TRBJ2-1	TGTGCCAGCAGGTACTCGGGACAGGGGGCGTACAATGAGCAGTTCTTC	CASRYSGQGAYNEQFF
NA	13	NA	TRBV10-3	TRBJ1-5	TGTGCCAGTGCTCAGGCCCAAAATCAGCCCCAGCATTTT	CASAQAQNQPQHF
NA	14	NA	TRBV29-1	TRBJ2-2	TGCAGCGTTGGGGGGGTTCAGGGAGGCGGGGAGCTGTTTTTT	CSVGGVQGGGELFF
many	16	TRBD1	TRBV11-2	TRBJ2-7	TGTGCCAGCAGCTTAGGCCTGACAGGGGCGGTCTACGAGCAGTACTTC	CASSLGLTGAVYEQYF
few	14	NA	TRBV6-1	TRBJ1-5	TGTGCCAGCACCCTTGGTGGGAGAAGTCAGCCCCAGCATTTT	CASTLGGRSQPQHF
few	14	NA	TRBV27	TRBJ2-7	TGTGCCAGCAGTTTCGGGCAGGGTGGCTACAAGCAGTACTTC	CASSFGQGGYKQYF
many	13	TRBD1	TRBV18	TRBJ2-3	TGTGCCAGCAGCAGGGACAGTACAGATACGCAGTATTTT	CASSRDSTDTQYF
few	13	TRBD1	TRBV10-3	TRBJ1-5	TGTGCCATTAGGACAGGGGGCGATCAGCCCCAGCATTTT	CAIRTGGDQPQHF
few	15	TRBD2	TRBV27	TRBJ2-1	TGTGCCAGCAGTTTAGGAGGGACTAGCGGGAGAGCGCAGTTCTTC	CASSLGGTSGRAQFF
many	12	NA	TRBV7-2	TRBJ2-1	TGTGCCAGCAGCTCCCAGGGATTTTACGAGTTCTTC	CASSSQGFYEFF
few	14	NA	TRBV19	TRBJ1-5	TGTGCCAGTAGTATTTTACGTTCCAATCAGCCCCAGCATTTT	CASSILRSNQPQHF
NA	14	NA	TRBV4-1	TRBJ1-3	TGCGCCAGCAGCCCCGAAGGGGCTGGAAACACCATATATTTT	CASSPEGAGNTIYF
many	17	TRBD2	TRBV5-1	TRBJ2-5	TGCGCCAGCAGCCCGGGTGATAGCGGGAGTTCCGGAGAGACCCAGTACTTC	CASSPGDSGSSGETQYF
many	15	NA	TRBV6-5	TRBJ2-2	TGTGCCAGCAGTTACCTAAGGGCTAGCACAGGGGAGCTGTTTTTT	CASSYLRASTGELFF
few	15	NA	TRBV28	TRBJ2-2	TGTGCCAGCAGGTCCGTGGTAGGAGCGTCCGGGGAGCTGTTTTTT	CASRSVVGASGELFF
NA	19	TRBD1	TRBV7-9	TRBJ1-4	TGTGCCAGCAGCTTAGCCCTAGTCGGGACAGGGGAAACTAATGAAAAACTGTTTTTT	CASSLALVGTGETNEKLFF
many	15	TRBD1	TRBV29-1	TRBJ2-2	TGCAGCGTCCTGGGACAGGGGGCCGGCACCGGGGAGCTGTTTTTT	CSVLGQGAGTGELFF
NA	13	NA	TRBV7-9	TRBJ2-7	TGTGCCAGCAGCCAGATCCGACCTCACGAGCAGTACTTC	CASSQIRPHEQYF
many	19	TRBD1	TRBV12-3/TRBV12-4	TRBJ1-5	TGTGCCAGCAGTTTTACAGGGGTAGGAGGACGGGTCGGCAATCAGCCCCAGCATTTT	CASSFTGVGGRVGNQPQHF
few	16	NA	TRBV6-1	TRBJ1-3	TGTGCCAGCATCAAAGGAGGGTCCGGGTCTGGAAACACCATATATTTT	CASIKGGSGSGNTIYF
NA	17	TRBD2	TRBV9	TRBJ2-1	TGTGCCAGCAGCGTAGGATCTAGCGGGAGGGCCGGGAATGAGCAGTTCTTC	CASSVGSSGRAGNEQFF
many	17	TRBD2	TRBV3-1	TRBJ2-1	TGTGCCAGCAGCCAAGATAGAGCGGGAGACTCCTACAATGAGCAGTTCTTC	CASSQDRAGDSYNEQFF
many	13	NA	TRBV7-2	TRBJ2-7	TGTGCCAGCAGCCCCGGGAACTCCTACGAGCAGTACTTC	CASSPGNSYEQYF
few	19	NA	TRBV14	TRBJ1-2	TGTGCCAGCAGAATTCCGGGACACCTTTGCCCCTTAGCTAACTATGGCTACACCTTC	CASRIPGHLCPLANYGYTF
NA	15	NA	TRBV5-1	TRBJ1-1	TGCGCCAGCAGCTGGGGACGGAACATGAACACTGAAGCTTTCTTT	CASSWGRNMNTEAFF
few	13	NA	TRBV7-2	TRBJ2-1	TGTGCCAGCAGCTTAGTAGTCGTCCCTGAGCAGTTCTTC	CASSLVVVPEQFF
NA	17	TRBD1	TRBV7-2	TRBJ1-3	TGTGCCAGCAGCTCGCTCCCGGGACAGGGTTGGGCGAACACCATATATTTT	CASSSLPGQGWANTIYF
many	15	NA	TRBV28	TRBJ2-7	TGTGCCAGCAGTTTAGCAGGGGTCCGCTCCTACGAGCAGTACTTC	CASSLAGVRSYEQYF
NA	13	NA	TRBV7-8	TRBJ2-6	TGTGCCAGCAGCGCCGCTTGGGGCAACGTCCTGACTTTC	CASSAAWGNVLTF
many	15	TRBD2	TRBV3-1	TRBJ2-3	TGTGCCAGCAGCCAACTAGCGGGAGCGATAGATACGCAGTATTTT	CASSQLAGAIDTQYF